The T cell receptor (beta chain) under discussion was sequenced for a study of blood T cell repertoires in COVID-19. The wider study: Nucleic acid was either cDNA or gDNA, and it came from T cells, B-cell-depleted T cells, or PBMCs.

In the original analysis: Nucleated cell number was recorded as an estimate derived from reference gene primer amplification. Here immunoSEQ multiplex PCR was the method, and the copy in TCRdb shows in-frame clones only, minus some. For V, J and clone size, that table is used; D and trimming come from the DNA. This table has some 200,000 clones, roughly 88% appearing once. In germline, CDR1 is SGHTA, CDR2 FQGNSA. The CDR3 extends over 13 amino acids. V lost 4 bases and J lost 4; bases outside the gene matches: 3. Material for sequencing was peripheral blood. The sequence derives from a human donor in a cohort sampled during active COVID-19. This chain uses TRBV7-2 with TRBJ2-7; the match to TRBD1 covers 8 bases. The DNA for the CDR3 is TGTGCCAGCAGCTCGAGGACAGGGTACGAGCAGTACTTC. It codes for CASSSRTGYEQYF.